This paragraph covers one TCR beta chain sequence. The antigen is not known. The data were taken from a study of T cell repertoires in cytomegalovirus infection. Broader study findings: The ex vivo response showed dominance by HLA-C-restricted CMV-specific TCR beta clonotypes.

Via MiXCR, TCRdb re-called the reads, giving one row per CDR3 protein. The sample has about 320,000 distinct CDR3 sequences; roughly 9.5% are singletons. V gave up 4 bases and J gave up 7 bases; unmatched junction bases: 10. The germline V gene has CDR1 SGHVS and CDR2 FQNEAQ. The length of the CDR3 is 14 residues. This receptor was identified in a human donor in good health (CMV status not recorded). Some clones in this sample may be carry-over from other donors' samples. The chain links TRBV7-8 to TRBJ2-7, with 7 positions matching TRBD1. Sequences were obtained from PBMCs. For the CDR3, the DNA is TGTGCCAGCAGCTGGGGACAGTCCCCTTTGGAGCAGTACTTC. Encoded protein: CASSWGQSPLEQYF. The whole variable domain, filled in from reference TRBV7-8 and TRBJ2-7, reads GAGVSQSPRYKVAKRGQDVALRCDPISGHVSLFWYQQALGQGPEFLTYFQNEAQLDKSGLPSDRFFAERPEGSVSTLKIQRTQQEDSAVYLCASSWGQSPLEQYFGPGTRLTVT.